Listed below are T cell receptor beta chains from one sample, sequenced in a study of control samples from healthy donors and cancer patients. Clones were sequenced by immunoSEQ multiplex PCR, and TCRdb holds only the in-frame ones, with some missing. The table records approximately 40,000 clones, approximately 90% of them present only once. The sequenced material came from blood. Receptors were obtained from a woman aged 50 to 65 in good health. CDR3s include the opening cysteine and the closing phenylalanine or tryptophan. The D gene is left open where the match is weak.

cdr3_length d_call j_call v_call cdr3_aa cdr3_nt
15 - TRBJ1-6 TRBV18 CASSPLGAQDSPLHF TGTGCCAGCTCACCACTTGGGGCTCAGGATTCACCCCTCCACTTT
18 - TRBJ2-5 TRBV6-2/TRBV6-3 CASSHQPVFAGARETQYF TGTGCCAGCAGTCACCAACCTGTATTCGCGGGGGCCAGGGAGACCCAGTACTTC
15 - TRBJ1-4 TRBV3-1/TRBV3-2 CASSPGVGGNEKLFF TGTGCCAGCAGCCCTGGGGTAGGGGGAAATGAAAAACTGTTTTTT
18 - TRBJ1-5 TRBV27 CASSLYPPGGGINQPQHF TGTGCCAGCAGTTTATACCCCCCCGGGGGGGGAATCAATCAGCCCCAGCATTTT
15 TRBD2 TRBJ2-1 TRBV27 CASSLMGSGGNEQFF TGTGCCAGCAGTTTAATGGGTAGCGGGGGGAATGAGCAGTTCTTC
13 TRBD1 TRBJ1-2 TRBV9 CASSGGQWGGYTF TGTGCCAGCAGCGGGGGACAGTGGGGCGGCTACACCTTC
15 - TRBJ1-1 TRBV19 CASQKLGTRDTEAFF TGTGCCAGCCAAAAACTTGGGACGAGGGACACTGAAGCTTTCTTT
14 - TRBJ2-1 TRBV4-3 CASSPPAKSNEQFF TGCGCCAGCAGCCCCCCGGCTAAGAGCAATGAGCAGTTCTTC
13 TRBD1 TRBJ1-2 TRBV29-1 CSFGQGGNYGYTF TGCAGCTTTGGACAGGGGGGAAACTATGGCTACACCTTC
18 - TRBJ1-1 TRBV28 CASSLRTLQGAGNTEAFF TGTGCCAGCAGTTTGCGGACCCTCCAGGGCGCAGGAAACACTGAAGCTTTCTTT
14 - TRBJ1-2 TRBV28 CASSFSSEAGGYTF TGTGCCAGCAGTTTTAGTTCGGAGGCGGGTGGCTACACCTTC
13 - TRBJ1-4 TRBV28 CASLGGSNEKLFF TGTGCCAGCCTGGGGGGCTCTAATGAAAAACTGTTTTTT
10 - TRBJ2-7 TRBV2 CASSEDKQYF TGTGCCAGCAGTGAAGACAAGCAGTACTTC
16 TRBD2 TRBJ2-5 TRBV6-5 CASSSPGLAGGPHQYF TGTGCCAGCAGTTCCCCGGGACTAGCGGGGGGTCCACACCAGTACTTC
11 - TRBJ1-1 TRBV2 CASRRRAEAFF TGTGCCAGCCGCAGGAGGGCTGAAGCTTTCTTT
13 - TRBJ1-2 TRBV28 CASSIRSRATTAF TGTGCCAGCAGCATCCGGTCCCGAGCTACCACCGCCTTC
12 - TRBJ2-2 TRBV12-3/TRBV12-4 CASRPNTGELFF TGTGCCAGCAGGCCTAACACCGGGGAGCTGTTTTTT
13 - TRBJ1-2 TRBV6-2/TRBV6-3 CASSRDSNYGYTF TGTGCCAGCAGCCGAGACAGTAACTATGGCTACACCTTC
17 TRBD2 TRBJ2-3 TRBV10-3 CAISEFGLATSTDTQYF TGTGCCATCAGTGAATTCGGACTAGCGACTAGCACAGATACGCAGTATTTT